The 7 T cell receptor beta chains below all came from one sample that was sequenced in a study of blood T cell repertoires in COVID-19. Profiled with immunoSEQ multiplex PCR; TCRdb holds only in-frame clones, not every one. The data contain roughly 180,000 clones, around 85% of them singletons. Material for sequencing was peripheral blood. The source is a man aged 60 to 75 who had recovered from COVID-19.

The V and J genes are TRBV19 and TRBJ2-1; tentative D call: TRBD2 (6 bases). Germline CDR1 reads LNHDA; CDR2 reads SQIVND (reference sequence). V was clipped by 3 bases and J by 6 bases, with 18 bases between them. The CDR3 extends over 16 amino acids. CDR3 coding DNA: TGTGCCAGTAGTATCAGGGTAGAGGAGGGCGGCAATGAGCAGTTCTTC. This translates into CASSIRVEEGGNEQFF.

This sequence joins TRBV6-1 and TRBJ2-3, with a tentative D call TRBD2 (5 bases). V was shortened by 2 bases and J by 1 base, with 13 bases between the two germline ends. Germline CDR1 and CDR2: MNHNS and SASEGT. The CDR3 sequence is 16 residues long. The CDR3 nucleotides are TGTGCCAGCAGTGAAACCATAGCGATGGGCACAGATACGCAGTATTTT. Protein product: CASSETIAMGTDTQYF.

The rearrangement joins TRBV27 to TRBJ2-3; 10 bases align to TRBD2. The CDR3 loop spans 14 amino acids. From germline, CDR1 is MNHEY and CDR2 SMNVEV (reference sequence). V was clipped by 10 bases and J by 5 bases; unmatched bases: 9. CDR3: CATKRGGLVDTQYF. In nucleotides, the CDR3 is TGTGCCACGAAGCGGGGGGGCCTTGTAGATACGCAGTATTTT.

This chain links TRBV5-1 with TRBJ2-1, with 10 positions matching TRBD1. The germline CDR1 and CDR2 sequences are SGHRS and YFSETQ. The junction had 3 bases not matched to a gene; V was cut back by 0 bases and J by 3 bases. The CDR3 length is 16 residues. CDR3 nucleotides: TGCGCCAGCAGCTTGGTCGGGACAGGGGTCTACAATGAGCAGTTCTTC. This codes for CASSLVGTGVYNEQFF.

CDR3 in DNA: TGCGCCAGCAGCATGACAGGGATGGCTGAAGCTTTCTTT. It codes for CASSMTGMAEAFF. The rearrangement joins TRBV5-1 to TRBJ1-1; 7 bases match TRBD1. The V segment lost 4 bases and the J segment 6 bases; nucleotides outside the gene matches: 6. This CDR3 comprises 13 residues. Germline values: CDR1 SGHRS, CDR2 YFSETQ.

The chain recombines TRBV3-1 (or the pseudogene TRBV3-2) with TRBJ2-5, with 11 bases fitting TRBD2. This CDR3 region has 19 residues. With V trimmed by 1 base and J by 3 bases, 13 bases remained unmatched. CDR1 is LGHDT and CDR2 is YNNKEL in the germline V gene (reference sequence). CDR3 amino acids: CASSQVSPPLLAGEETQYF. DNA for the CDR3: TGTGCCAGCAGCCAAGTGTCCCCCCCTCTACTAGCGGGGGAAGAGACCCAGTACTTC.

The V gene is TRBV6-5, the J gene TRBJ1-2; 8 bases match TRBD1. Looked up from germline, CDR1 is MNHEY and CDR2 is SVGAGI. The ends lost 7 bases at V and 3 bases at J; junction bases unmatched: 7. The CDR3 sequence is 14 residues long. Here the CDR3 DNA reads TGTGCCAGCAAATACGCGACAGGGGACTATGGCTACACCTTC. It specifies CASKYATGDYGYTF.